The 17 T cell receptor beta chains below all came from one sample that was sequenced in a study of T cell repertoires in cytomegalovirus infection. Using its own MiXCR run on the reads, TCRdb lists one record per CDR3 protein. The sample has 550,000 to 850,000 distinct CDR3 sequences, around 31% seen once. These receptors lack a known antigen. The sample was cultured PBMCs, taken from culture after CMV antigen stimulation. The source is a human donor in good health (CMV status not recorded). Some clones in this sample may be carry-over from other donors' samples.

CDR3: CSAWRQTQPQHF. The CDR3 DNA reads TGCAGTGCTTGGAGACAGACCCAGCCCCAGCATTTT. The chain is built from TRBV20-1 and TRBJ1-5, with a weak D call TRBD1 (5 bases). Germline values: CDR1 DFQATT, CDR2 SNEGSKA (reference sequence). The CDR3 consists of 12 residues. Between the trimmed V and J ends, which lost 5 bases and 7 bases, there was a span of 12 bases.

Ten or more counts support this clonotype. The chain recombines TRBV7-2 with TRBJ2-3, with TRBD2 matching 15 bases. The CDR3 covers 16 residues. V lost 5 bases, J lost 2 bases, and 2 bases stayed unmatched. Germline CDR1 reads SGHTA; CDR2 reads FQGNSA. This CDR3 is CASSGTSGGFTDTQYF. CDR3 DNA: TGTGCCAGCAGCGGGACTAGCGGGGGGTTCACAGATACGCAGTATTTT.

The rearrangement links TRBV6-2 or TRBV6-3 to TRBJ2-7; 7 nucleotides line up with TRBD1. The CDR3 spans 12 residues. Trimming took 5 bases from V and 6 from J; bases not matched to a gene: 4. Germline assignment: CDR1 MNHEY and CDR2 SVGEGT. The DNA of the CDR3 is TGTGCCAGCAGTCGCAGACAGGGCGAGCAGTACTTC. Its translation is CASSRRQGEQYF.

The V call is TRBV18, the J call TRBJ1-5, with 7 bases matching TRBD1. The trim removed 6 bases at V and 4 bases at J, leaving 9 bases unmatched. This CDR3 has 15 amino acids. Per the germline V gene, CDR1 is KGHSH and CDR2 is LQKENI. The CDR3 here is CASSPATGRNQPQHF. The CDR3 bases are TGTGCCAGCTCGCCCGCGACAGGGAGGAATCAGCCCCAGCATTTT.

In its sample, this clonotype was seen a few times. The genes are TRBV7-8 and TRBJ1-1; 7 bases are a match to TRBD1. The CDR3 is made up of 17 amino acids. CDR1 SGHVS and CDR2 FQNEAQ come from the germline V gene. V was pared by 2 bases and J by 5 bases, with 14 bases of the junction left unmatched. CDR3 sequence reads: CASSLLGSRQGGTEAFF. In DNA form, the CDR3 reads TGTGCCAGCAGCTTATTGGGGTCAAGACAGGGCGGTACTGAAGCTTTCTTT.

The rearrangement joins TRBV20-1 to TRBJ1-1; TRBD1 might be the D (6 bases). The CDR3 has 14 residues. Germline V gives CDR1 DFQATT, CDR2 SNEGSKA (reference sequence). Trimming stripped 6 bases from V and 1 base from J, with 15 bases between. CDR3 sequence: CSARTGFWNTEAFF. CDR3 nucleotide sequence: TGCAGTGCCCGAACAGGGTTTTGGAACACTGAAGCTTTCTTT.

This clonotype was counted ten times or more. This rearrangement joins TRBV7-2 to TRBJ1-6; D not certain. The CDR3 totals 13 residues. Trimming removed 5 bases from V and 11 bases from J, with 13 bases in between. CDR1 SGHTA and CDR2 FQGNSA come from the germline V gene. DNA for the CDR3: TGTGCCAGCAGCGTACGCTCAGGAGCACCCCTCCACTTT. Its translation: CASSVRSGAPLHF.

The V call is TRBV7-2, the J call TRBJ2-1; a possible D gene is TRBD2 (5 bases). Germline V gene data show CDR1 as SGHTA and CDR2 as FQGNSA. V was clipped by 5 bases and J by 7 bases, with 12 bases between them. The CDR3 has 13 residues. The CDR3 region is CASSPNWRNEQFF. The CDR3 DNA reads TGTGCCAGCAGCCCAAATTGGAGGAATGAGCAGTTCTTC.

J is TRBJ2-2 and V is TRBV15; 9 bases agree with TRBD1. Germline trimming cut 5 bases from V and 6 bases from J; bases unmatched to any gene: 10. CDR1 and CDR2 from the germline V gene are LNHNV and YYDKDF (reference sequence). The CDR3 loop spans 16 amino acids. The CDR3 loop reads CATSRTGQGFPGELFF. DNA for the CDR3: TGTGCCACCAGCCGAACGGGACAGGGATTTCCCGGGGAGCTGTTTTTT.

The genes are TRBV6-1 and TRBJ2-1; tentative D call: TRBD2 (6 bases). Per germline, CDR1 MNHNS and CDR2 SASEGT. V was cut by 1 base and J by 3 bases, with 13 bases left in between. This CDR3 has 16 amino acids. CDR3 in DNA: TGTGCCAGCAGTGAAGGCGCGGGAAGGCTCTACAATGAGCAGTTCTTC. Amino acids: CASSEGAGRLYNEQFF.

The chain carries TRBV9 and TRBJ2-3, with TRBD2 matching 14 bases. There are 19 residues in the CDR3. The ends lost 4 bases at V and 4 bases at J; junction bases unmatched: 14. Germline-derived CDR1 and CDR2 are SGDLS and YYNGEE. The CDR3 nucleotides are TGTGCCAGCAGCCGATACCCGGGACTAGCGGGAGAAGCGGCAGATACGCAGTATTTT. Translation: CASSRYPGLAGEAADTQYF. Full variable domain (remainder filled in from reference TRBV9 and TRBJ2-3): DSGVTQTPKHLITATGQRVTLRCSPRSGDLSVYWYQQSLDQGLQFLIQYYNGEERAKGNILERFSAQQFPDLHSELNLSSLELGDSALYFCASSRYPGLAGEAADTQYFGPGTRLTVL.

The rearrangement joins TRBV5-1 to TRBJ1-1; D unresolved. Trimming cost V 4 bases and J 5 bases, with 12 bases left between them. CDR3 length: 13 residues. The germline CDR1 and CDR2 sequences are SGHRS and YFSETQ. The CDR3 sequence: CASSQTDLTEAFF. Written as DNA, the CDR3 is TGCGCCAGCAGCCAAACGGACCTAACTGAAGCTTTCTTT.

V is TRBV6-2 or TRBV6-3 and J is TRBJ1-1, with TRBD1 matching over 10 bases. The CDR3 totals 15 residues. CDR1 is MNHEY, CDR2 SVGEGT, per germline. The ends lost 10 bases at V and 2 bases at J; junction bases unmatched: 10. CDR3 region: CATSRDRGDNTEAFF. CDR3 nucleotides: TGTGCCACCTCCCGGGACAGGGGCGATAACACTGAAGCTTTCTTT.

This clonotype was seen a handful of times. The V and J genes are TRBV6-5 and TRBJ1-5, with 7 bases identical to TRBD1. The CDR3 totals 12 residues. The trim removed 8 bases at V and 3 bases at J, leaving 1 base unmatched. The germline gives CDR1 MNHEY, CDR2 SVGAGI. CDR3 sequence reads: CASGTVNQPQHF. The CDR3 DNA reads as TGTGCCAGCGGGACAGTCAATCAGCCCCAGCATTTT.

The CDR3, as DNA: TGTGCCAGCAGTTCCGGGTCTAAGGGGAAGACTGAAGCTTTCTTT. Its translation: CASSSGSKGKTEAFF. This chain connects TRBV6-1 to TRBJ1-1; D is possibly TRBD1 (5 bases). Germline-derived CDR1 and CDR2 are MNHNS and SASEGT. Trimming took 5 bases from V and 5 from J, leaving 18 bases between them. The CDR3 is 15 residues long.

CDR3 amino acids: CASSLAPGDTQYF. The CDR3 region has the DNA TGTGCCAGCAGCTTAGCGCCTGGTGATACGCAGTATTTT. The V gene is TRBV7-2, the J gene TRBJ2-3; D uncertain. Germline V gene data show CDR1 as SGHTA and CDR2 as FQGNSA. Trimming took off 0 bases at V and 6 bases at J, with 7 bases between the two ends. The CDR3 is 13 residues long.

CDR3 nucleotides: TGCAGTGCTAGGGACAACCCAACTAATGAAAAACTGTTTTTT. This encodes CSARDNPTNEKLFF. The J gene is TRBJ1-4, the V gene TRBV20-1, with D possibly TRBD1 on 5 matching bases. Germline CDR1 and CDR2: DFQATT and SNEGSKA (reference sequence). The V end was cut by 3 bases, the J end by 0 bases, with 8 bases between. The CDR3 runs 14 residues.